The T cell receptor beta chain described here comes from a study of T cell responses to AZD1222 COVID-19 vaccine. Study observations and caveats: Donor demographics were predominantly white British with a female majority; clonal diversity may be underestimated. Close to half of all spike-specific TCRs reportedly target regions of the variants that are unmutated. Compared with day 0, the breadth and depth of the Spike-specific TCR repertoire rose significantly after two doses of AZD1222.

Clones were sequenced by immunoSEQ multiplex PCR, and TCRdb holds only the in-frame ones, with some missing. The sample lists more than 85,000 clones, roughly 86% occurring once. To note about this clone: The antigen remains unidentified.

Sequenced material: peripheral blood, taken 28 days after the second AZD1222 dose. This clonotype was obtained from an adult who received the AZD1222 COVID-19 vaccine.

The CDR3 nucleotides read TGCGCCAGCAGTGCCTGGGGGGGGAGTGGCGATGAGCAGTTCTTC. Translation gives CASSAWGGSGDEQFF. This rearrangement joins TRBV10-2 to TRBJ2-1, with TRBD2 matching 7 bases. V shed 4 bases, J shed 8 bases, and the junction held 11 bases outside the gene matches. The CDR3 runs 15 residues. Germline values: CDR1 WSHSY, CDR2 SAAADI.